The sample holds a few counts of the clone carrying this T cell receptor (beta chain). Its antigen remains unknown. This entry belongs to a study of cytomegalovirus exposure and HLA in healthy donors. V shed 2 bases, J shed 4 bases, and the junction held 9 bases outside the gene matches. This CDR3 is built from 16 residues. The germline gives CDR1 MNHEY, CDR2 SVGAGI. The PCR employed 60 Vbeta primers together with 13 Jbeta primers. The protocol was immunoSEQ multiplex PCR, while the TCRdb copy is restricted to in-frame clones and leaves out a portion. Of fewer than 200,000 clones listed, more than 70% were seen once; the top ten hold roughly 4.8%. Study-wide points: Across donors, most TCRs were seen rarely, yet some public ones were widespread.

The sample comprised PBMCs. The TCR sequence derives from a woman in her forties or fifties in good health and CMV-seropositive. The V gene is TRBV6-5, the J gene TRBJ2-7; 9 bases fit TRBD2. In DNA, the CDR3 is TGTGCCAGCAGTTACCCCAAAGCGGGAGGAGGTTACGAGCAGTACTTC. Amino acid sequence: CASSYPKAGGGYEQYF.